The rows below give T cell receptor beta chains drawn from one sample of a study of cytomegalovirus exposure and HLA in healthy donors. Clones were read by immunoSEQ multiplex PCR, and TCRdb kept only the in-frame ones, dropping some. The top ten hold about 0.89% of the sample, which has under 200,000 clones, 82% seen once. The sequencing input was PBMCs. These receptors were obtained from a girl aged 2 to 9 in good health and CMV-seropositive. The CDR3 runs from the conserved cysteine through the conserved F or W. The D gene is left open where the match is weak. The size of a clone is reported for some rows only, either as once, few or many, or as a class for expanded clones.

J: TRBJ2-3
size: NA
D: TRBD2
V: TRBV27
DNA: TGTGCCAGCAGTCTGCTAGCGGGAGTTGCGGCAGATACGCAGTATTTT
CDR3: CASSLLAGVAADTQYF

J: TRBJ2-2
size: NA
D: TRBD2
V: TRBV30
DNA: TGTGCCTGGAGGAGAGCGGGAGTAGACACCGGGGAGCTGTTTTTT
CDR3: CAWRRAGVDTGELFF

J: TRBJ2-1
size: NA
D: TRBD2
V: TRBV2
DNA: TGTGCCAGCGCGGGAGACTCTTCTTCTTACAATGAGCAGTTCTTC
CDR3: CASAGDSSSYNEQFF

J: TRBJ2-5
size: few
D: NA
V: TRBV4-1
DNA: TGCGCCAGCAGCCAAGCAGAATACCCCGCGGAGGAGACCCAGTACTTC
CDR3: CASSQAEYPAEETQYF

J: TRBJ2-5
size: NA
D: NA
V: TRBV7-9
DNA: TGTGCCAGCAGCTTAGTGGGGGCCCAAGAGACCCAGTACTTC
CDR3: CASSLVGAQETQYF

J: TRBJ2-1
size: once
D: NA
V: TRBV25-1
DNA: TGTGCCAGCACAAGGGGAGGTGAGCAGTTCTTC
CDR3: CASTRGGEQFF

J: TRBJ2-7
size: NA
D: NA
V: TRBV27
DNA: TGTGCCAGCAGTTTTTTGCAGGGGGTTAGCGGGAAAGGGCCCACCCACGAGCAGTACTTC
CDR3: CASSFLQGVSGKGPTHEQYF

J: TRBJ1-2
size: once
D: TRBD1
V: TRBV29-1
DNA: TGCAGCGTTACGGGGACAGGCCTCTATGGCTACACCTTC
CDR3: CSVTGTGLYGYTF

J: TRBJ1-1
size: NA
D: NA
V: TRBV5-1
DNA: TGCGCCAGCAGCTTTCAACAGGGGAACACTGAAGCTTTCTTT
CDR3: CASSFQQGNTEAFF

J: TRBJ2-7
size: NA
D: TRBD1
V: TRBV7-9
DNA: TGTGCCAGCAGGGGACAGGGGGCTCGCGAGCAGTACTTC
CDR3: CASRGQGAREQYF

J: TRBJ2-2
size: NA
D: TRBD2
V: TRBV13
DNA: TGTGCCAGCAGCCTCCCATTCGGACTAGCGGGAGGGTGGAACACCGGGGAGCTGTTTTTT
CDR3: CASSLPFGLAGGWNTGELFF

J: TRBJ2-5
size: NA
D: TRBD2
V: TRBV6-1
DNA: TGTGCCAGCAGTGAACTAGCGGGAGGCCAAGAGACCCAGTACTTC
CDR3: CASSELAGGQETQYF

J: TRBJ2-3
size: NA
D: NA
V: TRBV4-2
DNA: TGTGCCAGCAGCCAACCCGGGGGTAGCACAGATACGCAGTATTTT
CDR3: CASSQPGGSTDTQYF